This T cell receptor (beta chain) was recovered during a study of T cell repertoires in cytomegalovirus infection. Study-level background: The authors relied on CMV epitopes, both recently identified HLA-C-restricted and well-studied HLA-B-restricted.

MiXCR, run by TCRdb on the reads, gives a single entry per CDR3 protein. The repertoire includes about 470,000 distinct CDR3 sequences, approximately 40% of them detected once, and around 44% sits in the top ten. Overall study results and limits: The ex vivo response showed dominance by HLA-C-restricted CMV-specific TCR beta clonotypes.

The germline V and J ends were trimmed by 0 bases and 4 bases, with 15 bases remaining between them. CDR1 and CDR2 from the germline V gene are MGHRA and YSYEKL. The CDR3 spans 16 residues. As to this clonotype: What it binds is unknown.

V and J are TRBV4-1 and TRBJ1-2, with D maybe TRBD1 (5 bases). The TCR originated in a human donor in good health (CMV status not recorded). Some clones in this sample may be carry-over from other donors' samples. The sample in question was cultured PBMCs, obtained from culture after CMV antigen stimulation. The chain's CDR3 is CASSQERGVAGYGYTF. The CDR3 DNA is TGCGCCAGCAGCCAAGAAAGAGGGGTGGCCGGCTATGGCTACACCTTC.